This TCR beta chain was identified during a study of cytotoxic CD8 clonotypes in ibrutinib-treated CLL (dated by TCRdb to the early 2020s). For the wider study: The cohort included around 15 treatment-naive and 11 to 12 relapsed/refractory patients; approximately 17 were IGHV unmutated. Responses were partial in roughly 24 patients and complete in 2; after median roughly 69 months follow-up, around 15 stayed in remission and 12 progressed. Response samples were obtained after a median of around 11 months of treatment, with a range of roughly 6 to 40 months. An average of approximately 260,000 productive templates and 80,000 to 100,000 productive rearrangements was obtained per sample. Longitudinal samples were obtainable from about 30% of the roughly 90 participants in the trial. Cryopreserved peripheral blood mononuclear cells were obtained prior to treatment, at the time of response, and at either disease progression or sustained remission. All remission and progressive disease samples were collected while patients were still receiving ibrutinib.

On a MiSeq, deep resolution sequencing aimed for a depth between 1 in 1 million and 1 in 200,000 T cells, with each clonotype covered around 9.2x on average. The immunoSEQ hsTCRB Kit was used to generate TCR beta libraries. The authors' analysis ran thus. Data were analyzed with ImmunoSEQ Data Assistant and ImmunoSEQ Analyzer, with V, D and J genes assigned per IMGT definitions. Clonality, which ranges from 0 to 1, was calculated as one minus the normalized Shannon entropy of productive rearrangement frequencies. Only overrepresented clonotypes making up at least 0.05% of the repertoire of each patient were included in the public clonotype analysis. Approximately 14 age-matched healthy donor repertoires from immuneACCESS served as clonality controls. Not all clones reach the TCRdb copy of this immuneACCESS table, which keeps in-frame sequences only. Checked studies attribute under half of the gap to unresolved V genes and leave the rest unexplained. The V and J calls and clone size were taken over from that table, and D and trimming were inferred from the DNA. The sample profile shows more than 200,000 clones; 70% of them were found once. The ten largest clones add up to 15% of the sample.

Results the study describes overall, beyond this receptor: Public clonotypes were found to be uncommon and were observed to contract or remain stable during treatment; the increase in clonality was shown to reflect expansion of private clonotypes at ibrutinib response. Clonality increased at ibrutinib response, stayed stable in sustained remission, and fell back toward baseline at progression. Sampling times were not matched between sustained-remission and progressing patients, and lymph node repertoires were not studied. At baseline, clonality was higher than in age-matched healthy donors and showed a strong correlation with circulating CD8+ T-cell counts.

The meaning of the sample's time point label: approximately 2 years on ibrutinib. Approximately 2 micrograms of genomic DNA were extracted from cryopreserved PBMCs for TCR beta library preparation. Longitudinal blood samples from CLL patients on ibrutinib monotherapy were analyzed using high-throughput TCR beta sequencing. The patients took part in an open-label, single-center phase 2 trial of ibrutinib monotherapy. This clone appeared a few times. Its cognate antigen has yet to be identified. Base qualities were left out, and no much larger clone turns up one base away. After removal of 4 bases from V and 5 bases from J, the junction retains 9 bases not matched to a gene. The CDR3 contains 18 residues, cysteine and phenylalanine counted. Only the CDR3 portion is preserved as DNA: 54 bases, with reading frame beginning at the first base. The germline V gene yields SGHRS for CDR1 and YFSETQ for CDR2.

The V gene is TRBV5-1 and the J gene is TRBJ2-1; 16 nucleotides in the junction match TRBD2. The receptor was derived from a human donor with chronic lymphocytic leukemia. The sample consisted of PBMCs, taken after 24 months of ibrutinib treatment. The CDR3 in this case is CASSAGTSGRAGDNEQFF. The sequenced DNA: TGCGCCAGCAGCGCAGGGACTAGCGGGAGGGCCGGCGACAATGAGCAGTTCTTC.